This T cell receptor beta chain was sequenced in a study of blood T cell repertoires in COVID-19. V trimming: 5 bases; J trimming: 3 bases; junction bases outside the gene matches: 8. Germline CDR1 and CDR2: MDHEN and SYDVKM. This CDR3 is 15 amino acids long. Sequencing used immunoSEQ multiplex PCR; TCRdb keeps in-frame clones, though not all of them. This sample has fewer than 300,000 clones, with 90% found just once. This receptor was taken from a woman aged 25 to 45 who had recovered from COVID-19. The sample taken for sequencing was PBMCs or T cells enriched from blood (not recorded which). The gene calls are TRBV28 and TRBJ2-7, with 9 bases identical to TRBD2. The CDR3 coding sequence is TGTGCCAGCAGTACCTCTAGCGGGACCCTCTACGAGCAGTACTTC. Translation gives CASSTSSGTLYEQYF.